The clone carrying this T cell receptor beta chain has only a few counts. The antigen is unknown. V gave up 5 bases and J gave up 6 bases, with 14 bases separating them. The CDR3 sequence is 14 residues long. Per the germline V gene, CDR1 is LGHDT and CDR2 is YNNKEL (reference sequence). These data belong to a study of early T cells in non-severe SARS-CoV-2 infection. Study in general: Sequencing of unsorted whole blood was done on bulk RNA, leaving chains unpaired.

Broader study findings: VDJdb matching favored anti-spike CD8 responses, missing private and CD4 specificities.

TCRdb reprocessed the 5' RACE reads via MiXCR and lists one record per CDR3 protein. Among fewer than 100,000 distinct CDR3 sequences listed, over 9% were seen once. Specimen: whole blood. The genes are TRBV3-1 and TRBJ2-1; D is unresolved. The TCR sequence derives from an adult who was a healthcare worker with PCR-confirmed SARS-CoV-2 infection or an uninfected control (not recorded which). The CDR3 sequence: CASSSHSRPNEQFF. DNA for the CDR3: TGTGCCAGCAGCTCCCATTCGCGACCCAATGAGCAGTTCTTC.